This T cell receptor beta chain was observed in a study of blood T cell repertoires in COVID-19. Background on the study: The samples span acute and convalescent COVID-19 from the United States, Italy and Spain. Sample material is recorded as cDNA or gDNA derived from T cells, B-cell-depleted T cells, or PBMCs.

Source study methods: For nucleated cells, counts were estimated from reference gene primer amplification. Profiling relied on immunoSEQ multiplex PCR, and the TCRdb table lists in-frame clones only, not all of them. V and J calls plus clone size are reproduced from that table; the DNA served to infer D and trimming. The sample lists 280,000 or so clones, 80% to 90% occurring once. Germline-derived CDR1 and CDR2 are SEHNR and FQNEAQ (reference sequence). Unmatched junction bases numbered 5, after V lost 4 bases and J lost 6 bases. This CDR3 is built from 15 residues. The receptor's source is a woman in her 50s who had recovered from COVID-19. Sequencing was performed on peripheral blood. V gene TRBV7-9 combines with J gene TRBJ2-2, with 10 bases aligning to TRBD1. CDR3 in amino acids: CASSSRQGAPGELFF. The CDR3 DNA is TGTGCCAGCAGCTCTAGACAGGGGGCACCCGGGGAGCTGTTTTTT.